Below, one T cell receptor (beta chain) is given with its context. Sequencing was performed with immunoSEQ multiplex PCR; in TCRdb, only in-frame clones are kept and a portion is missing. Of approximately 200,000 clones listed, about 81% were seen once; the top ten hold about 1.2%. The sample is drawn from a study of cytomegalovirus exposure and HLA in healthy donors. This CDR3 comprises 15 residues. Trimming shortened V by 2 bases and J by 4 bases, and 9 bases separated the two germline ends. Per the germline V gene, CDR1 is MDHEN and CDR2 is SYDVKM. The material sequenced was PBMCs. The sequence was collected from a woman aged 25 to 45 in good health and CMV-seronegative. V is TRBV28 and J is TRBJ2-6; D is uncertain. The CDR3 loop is CASSLGGSGANVLTF. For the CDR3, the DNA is TGTGCCAGCAGTTTAGGCGGCTCCGGGGCCAACGTCCTGACTTTC.